The rows below give T cell receptor beta chains drawn from one sample of a study of blood T cell repertoires in COVID-19. Profiled with immunoSEQ multiplex PCR; TCRdb holds only in-frame clones, not every one. Of tens of thousands of clones in the sample, around nine tenths are singletons; the top ten hold approximately 1.7%. What was sequenced was peripheral blood. The origin of the receptors is a man aged 60 to 75 with acute or convalescent COVID-19. Each CDR3 is given with its conserved first and last residue. The D gene is left open where the match is weak. A clone size is listed for some rows: how often the clone was seen (once, few, many), or a class if it is expanded.

D	V	J	size	DNA	CDR3
NA	TRBV28	TRBJ1-4	NA	TGTGCCAGCATGACTCCCGGGTATGGAAAACTGTTTTTT	CASMTPGYGKLFF
TRBD2	TRBV19	TRBJ2-7	once	TGTGCCAGTAGTATGTCTAGCGGGGCCTACGAGCAGTACTTC	CASSMSSGAYEQYF
TRBD2	TRBV27	TRBJ2-3	NA	TGTGCCAGCAGTTTATCGGGGACTAGCCCAGATACGCAGTATTTT	CASSLSGTSPDTQYF
TRBD2	TRBV7-2	TRBJ2-7	NA	TGTGCCAGCAGCTTAACTAGCGGGAGGGTTCACGAGCAGTACTTC	CASSLTSGRVHEQYF
TRBD2	TRBV19	TRBJ2-1	once	TGTGCCAGTAGTTTCGGGGGGGGAGAGCAGTTCTTC	CASSFGGGEQFF
NA	TRBV19	TRBJ1-2	NA	TGTGCCAGTAGTGCTCAACCCCGTGGAGGGGTGGGTGGCTACACCTTC	CASSAQPRGGVGGYTF
NA	TRBV4-1	TRBJ2-6	NA	TGCGCCAGCAGTGATACCTCGGGGGACGGCTCTGGGGCCAACGTCCTGACTTTC	CASSDTSGDGSGANVLTF
TRBD1	TRBV28	TRBJ2-1	NA	TGTGCCAGCAGCCCCGGACAGGGGGCGCGCAATGAGCAGTTCTTC	CASSPGQGARNEQFF
NA	TRBV18	TRBJ1-5	NA	TGTGCCAGCTCACCAGAGAGCAATCAGCCCCAGCATTTT	CASSPESNQPQHF
TRBD2	TRBV19	TRBJ2-2	NA	TGTGCCAGTAGTAGGGGGGGTAGCGGGAGGTCGAACACCGGGGAGCTGTTTTTT	CASSRGGSGRSNTGELFF
TRBD1	TRBV2	TRBJ2-3	NA	TGTGCCAGCAGTCTAGGACAGGGGAACACAGATACGCAGTATTTT	CASSLGQGNTDTQYF
TRBD1	TRBV19	TRBJ2-3	NA	TGTGCCAGTAGTAATATGCGGACAGGGGGCGCAGATACGCAGTATTTT	CASSNMRTGGADTQYF
NA	TRBV19	TRBJ2-7	NA	TGTGCCAGTAGTAAGGACTGGCCCTACGAGCAGTACTTC	CASSKDWPYEQYF
TRBD2	TRBV5-4	TRBJ2-3	once	TGTGCCAGCAGCTTGGGGCTAGCGGGAGCGGATACGCAGTATTTT	CASSLGLAGADTQYF
NA	TRBV4-1	TRBJ2-1	few	TGCGCCAGCAGCCCAGACTGGCCCACAGGTCACAATGAGCAGTTCTTC	CASSPDWPTGHNEQFF
NA	TRBV24-1	TRBJ1-5	once	TGTGCCACCAGTGATTTGCACCTCAGGAATCAGCCCCAGCATTTT	CATSDLHLRNQPQHF
NA	TRBV21-1	TRBJ2-2	NA	TGTGCCAGCACCGAACGGCGGACTAGCGGGAGAACCGGGGAGCTGTTTTTT	CASTERRTSGRTGELFF
NA	TRBV28	TRBJ2-3	NA	TGTGCCAGCAGTTCCGGTCCGACGGGGAGTACGCAGTATTTT	CASSSGPTGSTQYF
NA	TRBV14	TRBJ2-1	NA	TGTGCCAGCAGCCAAGATGGGGAGTACAATGAGCAGTTCTTC	CASSQDGEYNEQFF
NA	TRBV12-3/TRBV12-4	TRBJ2-3	NA	TGTGCCAGCAGGTCGGGGAGCACAGATACGCAGTATTTT	CASRSGSTDTQYF
TRBD2	TRBV4-1	TRBJ2-1	NA	TGCGCCAGCAGCCAAGCAGGGGGACTAGCCTCCTACAATGAGCAGTTCTTC	CASSQAGGLASYNEQFF
TRBD1	TRBV23-1	TRBJ2-1	NA	TGCGCCAGCAGTCAACCGACAGGGTCATCCTACAATGAGCAGTTCTTC	CASSQPTGSSYNEQFF
NA	TRBV10-3	TRBJ1-1	NA	TGTGCCATCAGTGGTGACAACTTTCTGAACACTGAAGCTTTCTTT	CAISGDNFLNTEAFF
NA	TRBV12-3/TRBV12-4	TRBJ2-1	NA	TGTGCCAGCAGTTTAATCCTCAGAGAGCAGTTCTTC	CASSLILREQFF
TRBD1	TRBV3-1/TRBV3-2	TRBJ1-3	NA	TGTGCCAGCAGCCCCAGGGGGACAGGGACAGGAAACACCATATATTTT	CASSPRGTGTGNTIYF
NA	TRBV5-6	TRBJ1-2	once	TGTGCCAGCAGTCCAGGGTACAGCTATGGCTACACCTTC	CASSPGYSYGYTF
NA	TRBV7-2	TRBJ2-1	NA	TGTGCCAGCAGCTTAAAAGGCCTATCGGGGAATGAGCAGTTCTTC	CASSLKGLSGNEQFF
TRBD2	TRBV6-2/TRBV6-3	TRBJ2-1	once	TGTGCCAGCAGTTACCCCGGGCTAGCGGGAGGACAGAGCTCCTACAATGAGCAGTTCTTC	CASSYPGLAGGQSSYNEQFF
NA	TRBV10-3	TRBJ1-2	NA	TGTGCCATCAGTGAGTCGCGGGATTCCTATGGCTACACCTTC	CAISESRDSYGYTF
NA	TRBV20-1	TRBJ2-1	few	TGCAGTGCTAGTCGGCTAGCTGGGAATGAGCAGTTCTTC	CSASRLAGNEQFF
NA	TRBV9	TRBJ2-3	NA	TGTGCCAGCAGCGTCTCGGGGAGTCGGGCAGATACGCAGTATTTT	CASSVSGSRADTQYF
TRBD2	TRBV6-5	TRBJ2-3	NA	TGTGCCAGCAGTAGCGGGGTCACAGATACGCAGTATTTT	CASSSGVTDTQYF
TRBD2	TRBV15	TRBJ2-1	NA	TGTGCCACCAGCAGGACCGGACTAGCGGGATTGGGTGAGCAGTTCTTC	CATSRTGLAGLGEQFF
NA	TRBV7-8	TRBJ1-3	NA	TGTGCCAGCAGCCCTCTGGGGGGCTCTGGAAACACCATATATTTT	CASSPLGGSGNTIYF
NA	TRBV27	TRBJ2-5	NA	TGTGCCAGCGGAACAGGGATCACAGAGACCCAGTACTTC	CASGTGITETQYF
NA	TRBV2	TRBJ2-7	NA	TGTGCCAGCAGTAGAGATAGGGGGGGGACCTACGAGCAGTACTTC	CASSRDRGGTYEQYF
NA	TRBV7-2	TRBJ1-6	NA	TGTGCCAGCAGCCCCGGTACCCCCCGCAATTCACCCCTCCACTTT	CASSPGTPRNSPLHF
TRBD1	TRBV27	TRBJ2-4	once	TGTGCCAGCAGTGCACGGACAGGGGGTAGAGTCATTCAGTACTTC	CASSARTGGRVIQYF
NA	TRBV29-1	TRBJ1-5	NA	TGCAGCGTCCAAGCAGGGAATCAGCCCCAGCATTTT	CSVQAGNQPQHF
NA	TRBV6-5	TRBJ1-6	NA	TGTGCCAGCAGACAATCTCAAGGGGGATCACCCCTCCACTTT	CASRQSQGGSPLHF
NA	TRBV9	TRBJ1-2	NA	TGTGCCAGCAGCACTAGCCCGGTGAATGGCTACACCTTC	CASSTSPVNGYTF
NA	TRBV4-2	TRBJ2-7	NA	TGTGCCAGCAGCCAAGAACGGGTCGGCTCCTACGAGCAGTACTTC	CASSQERVGSYEQYF
NA	TRBV27	TRBJ1-5	NA	TGTGCCAGCAGTTTCCCCCTAGGTCGTCAGCCCCAGCATTTT	CASSFPLGRQPQHF
NA	TRBV29-1	TRBJ1-2	NA	TGCAGCGTTGATGAGGCGGCAGGGGACCTTCATGGCTACACCTTC	CSVDEAAGDLHGYTF
NA	TRBV4-3	TRBJ2-2	NA	TGCGCCAGCAGCCGGAACGTACAGGGTACGGAGAGCACCGGGGAGCTGTTTTTT	CASSRNVQGTESTGELFF
NA	TRBV5-1	TRBJ1-1	NA	TGCGCCAGCAGCCCCAGCCCAGGGGTGAACACTGAAGCTTTCTTT	CASSPSPGVNTEAFF
TRBD2	TRBV7-7	TRBJ2-1	NA	TGTGCTAGCAGCTTAGCGGGCGGGAGTAATGAGCAGTTCTTC	CASSLAGGSNEQFF
TRBD2	TRBV16	TRBJ2-1	NA	TGTGCCAGCAGCCCATTCGGGCTAGCGGGGAATGAGCAGTTCTTC	CASSPFGLAGNEQFF
TRBD2	TRBV23-1	TRBJ2-7	NA	TGCGCCAGCAGTCACCTCGGGACTAGCGGGAGGTTTGAGCAGTACTTC	CASSHLGTSGRFEQYF
NA	TRBV3-1/TRBV3-2	TRBJ1-1	NA	TGTGCCAGCAGCTACGCAGACGCGGACACTGAAGCTTTCTTT	CASSYADADTEAFF